A single T cell receptor (beta chain) is shown here with its context. What it recognizes is unknown. The entry originates in a study of vaccination effects on CD4 cells after COVID-19. Overall study: After the second dose, samples were taken at median day 72. Study findings and constraints: Early post-infection timepoints were absent, and convalescent patients were few. The vaccine-induced clones of healthy vaccinees included only 1 of 255 that cross-reacted with common cold coronaviruses.

Sequencing in the ViraFEST assay came after antigen-specific CD4+ T cells had been expanded with viral peptide pools, which were used to stimulate PBMC. After less than 11 days in culture, the CD4+ T cells were isolated. The vaccine given was either BNT162b2 or mRNA-1273, in two doses. Here immunoSEQ multiplex PCR was the method, and the copy in TCRdb shows in-frame clones only, minus some. The sample records over 60,000 clones, about 74% being singletons. Sequenced material: CD4+ T cells from PBMCs cultured with HCoV-229E spike peptides, taken after COVID-19 vaccination. This sequence was found in a human donor who received a COVID-19 vaccine.

The CDR3 nucleotides are TGTGCCAGCAGTTACCAGGGAGGAGAAAAACTGTTTTTT. As protein: CASSYQGGEKLFF. The chain recombines TRBV6-5 with TRBJ1-4; possible D gene TRBD1, 5 bases. Germline V gives CDR1 MNHEY, CDR2 SVGAGI. Trimming took off 2 bases at V and 8 bases at J, with 9 bases between the two ends. CDR3 size: 13 residues.